This T cell receptor beta chain emerged from a study of CXCR3-negative and CXCR3-positive naive CD8 T cells. Carrying UMI labels, the TRB cDNA libraries were prepared through 5' RACE. TCRdb re-called the 5' RACE reads, yielding one record per CDR3 amino acid sequence without DNA. The sample includes roughly 90,000 distinct CDR3 sequences. Naive CD8+ T cells showed CD45RO-CCR7+CD27+CD95-. This CDR3 is 14 amino acids long. Germline CDR1 reads SGHKS; CDR2 reads YYEKEE (reference sequence). Study findings and constraints: Both of the naive subsets showed about the same high diversity, but memory CD8+ cells had much less.

Regarding this clonotype: Its antigen is undetermined.

This chain uses TRBV5-5 with TRBJ2-7. The sample comprised naive CXCR3- CD8+ T cells from blood. The subset here: CD45RO-CCR7+CD27+CD95- naive CD8+ T cells lacking CXCR3 (TNR3-). The receptor was isolated from a human donor in good health. Some clones in this sample may be carry-over from other donors' samples. CDR3 in amino acids: CASSFNPGSYEQYF.